Listed below are T cell receptor beta chains from one sample, sequenced in a study of blood T cell repertoires in COVID-19. Sequencing used immunoSEQ multiplex PCR; TCRdb keeps in-frame clones, though not all of them. The table shows some 200,000 clones, with around 81% occurring only once. Sequencing used peripheral blood. The receptors originated from a woman in her seventies with acute or convalescent COVID-19. Both conserved end residues are part of each CDR3. A D gene is named only where the DNA matches it firmly. A clone size is listed for some rows: how often the clone was seen (once, few, many), or a class if it is expanded.

J	D	V	size	DNA	CDR3
TRBJ2-6	.	TRBV28	few	TGTGCCAGCAGTTTATATCAGCGACCCGGCTCTGGGGCCAACGTCCTGACTTTC	CASSLYQRPGSGANVLTF
TRBJ2-1	.	TRBV14	.	TGTGCCAGCAGCCCTTCCCGGGACATCCCCCCGTTCTTC	CASSPSRDIPPFF
TRBJ2-1	.	TRBV5-5	.	TGTGCCAGCAGCTTGGCGGGGAGCTCCTACAATGAGCAGTTCTTC	CASSLAGSSYNEQFF
TRBJ2-7	TRBD1	TRBV15	.	TGTGCCACCCGGCGGGGAGGGGACAGGGGGCGAACCTACGAGCAGTACTTC	CATRRGGDRGRTYEQYF
TRBJ2-2	TRBD1	TRBV28	.	TGTGCCAGCAGTCCCTTCCACCGACAGGGGGCGCGGATCGGGGAGCTGTTTTTT	CASSPFHRQGARIGELFF
TRBJ1-2	.	TRBV27	.	TGTGCCAGCAGTTTTACCGGGGATGGCGGCTACACCTTC	CASSFTGDGGYTF
TRBJ2-7	.	TRBV3-1/TRBV3-2	.	TGTGCCAGCAGCCAAGGGACAGTCTCCTACGAGCAGTACTTC	CASSQGTVSYEQYF
TRBJ2-7	TRBD2	TRBV5-4	.	TGTGCCAGCAGCCCTTCGACTAGCGGCTACGAGCAGTACTTC	CASSPSTSGYEQYF
TRBJ1-6	.	TRBV3-1/TRBV3-2	.	TGTGCCAGCAGCGCCGGACCTTCAGGGTTTTCACCCCTCCACTTT	CASSAGPSGFSPLHF
TRBJ2-1	.	TRBV10-3	.	TGTGCCATCAGTAATTCCCTCCTGGGAGATGTCAATGAGCAGTTCTTC	CAISNSLLGDVNEQFF